What follows are 2 T cell receptor beta chains derived from one specimen sequenced in a study of T-cell reconstitution after alpha-beta-depleted transplantation in children. Researchers prepared the TCRbeta library using unique molecular identifiers, the study reports. A single record per CDR3 protein comes from TCRdb applying MiXCR to the PCR reads. The table lists hundreds of thousands of distinct CDR3 sequences, about 9.2% of them singletons. This material consisted of PBMCs from the stem cell graft donor, taken from the stem cell graft. The receptors derive from a human donor who donated a stem cell graft to a child with acute lymphoblastic leukemia.

This clonotype showed up just a few times. V usage is TRBV7-6 and J usage is TRBJ2-1, with no clear D. This CDR3 is 16 amino acids long. Germline V CDR1 and CDR2: SGHVS, FNYEAQ. V shed 5 bases and J shed 2 bases, with 16 bases lying between them. As DNA, the CDR3 is TGTGCCAGCAGCAAGAACACAGTGGTCACCTACAATGAGCAGTTCTTC. Its protein product is CASSKNTVVTYNEQFF.

The chain uses TRBV11-1 and TRBJ2-1, with 9 bases aligning to TRBD2. This CDR3 is 18 amino acids long. Germline V CDR1 and CDR2: SGHAT, FQDESV (reference sequence). With V trimmed by 0 bases and J by 4 bases, 10 bases remained unmatched. The CDR3 loop is CASSLAPAPSGAYNEQFF. The CDR3 DNA sequence: TGTGCCAGCAGCTTAGCCCCGGCGCCTAGCGGGGCGTACAATGAGCAGTTCTTC.